A single sample is the source of the 32 T cell receptor beta chains below, sequenced in a study of blood T cell repertoires in COVID-19. Libraries were prepared by immunoSEQ multiplex PCR; TCRdb keeps only in-frame clonotypes and omits some of them. Here the sample spans some 83,000 clones, around 85% being singletons. Input material: peripheral blood. Receptor source: a woman older than 75 with active or convalescent COVID-19.

The CDR3 sequence is CASKFDRSANSPLHF. CDR3 in DNA: TGTGCCAGCAAATTCGACAGAAGCGCGAATTCACCCCTCCACTTT. V is TRBV27 and J is TRBJ1-6; the D gene is possibly TRBD1 (5 bases). Germline CDR1 MNHEY, CDR2 SMNVEV (reference sequence). This CDR3 region has 15 residues. V lost 7 bases and J lost 7, with 17 bases in between.

The J gene is TRBJ1-6, the V gene TRBV5-4; 9 bases align to TRBD1. Trimming removed 4 bases from V and 0 bases from J; junction bases left unmatched: 5. The CDR3 totals 17 residues. The germline V gene encodes CDR1 SGHNT and CDR2 YYREEE (reference sequence). The CDR3 bases are TGTGCCAGCAGCACCGGGACAGGGAGCTCCTATAATTCACCCCTCCACTTT. Protein: CASSTGTGSSYNSPLHF.

V usage is TRBV3-1 (or the pseudogene TRBV3-2) and J usage is TRBJ2-7; D is ambiguous. The CDR3 consists of 15 residues. The V and J ends lost 1 base and 0 bases respectively, with 10 bases between them. In germline, CDR1 is LGHDT, CDR2 YNNKEL (reference sequence). DNA for the CDR3: TGTGCCAGCAGCCAAGTGGTAGGAGCCTCCTACGAGCAGTACTTC. Residues: CASSQVVGASYEQYF.

This rearrangement joins TRBV5-1 to TRBJ1-1; D is unclear. V dropped 2 bases and J dropped 3 bases, with 8 bases sitting between them. The CDR3 is 13 residues long. The germline gives CDR1 SGHRS, CDR2 YFSETQ. CDR3 nucleotide sequence: TGCGCCAGCAGCTTAAGGGAGGACACTGAAGCTTTCTTT. It yields the protein CASSLREDTEAFF. Complete variable domain (other parts from reference TRBV5-1 and TRBJ1-1): KAGVTQTPRYLIKTRGQQVTLSCSPISGHRSVSWYQQTPGQGLQFLFEYFSETQRNKGNFPGRFSGRQFSNSRSEMNVSTLELGDSALYLCASSLREDTEAFFGQGTRLTVV.

The chain carries TRBV4-1 and TRBJ2-3; 12 bases agree with TRBD2. The CDR3 spans 18 residues. Looked up from germline, CDR1 is MGHRA and CDR2 is YSYEKL. V shed 1 base and J 2 bases; nucleotides not matched to a gene: 7. The CDR3 bases are TGCGCCAGCAGCCAAGCTAGCGGGGGGGGTCGTAACACAGATACGCAGTATTTT. Translating it yields CASSQASGGGRNTDTQYF.

The chain recombines TRBV7-2 with TRBJ1-1; 7 nucleotides line up with TRBD1. The V gene's germline CDR1 is SGHTA and CDR2 FQGNSA. This CDR3 spans 14 amino acids. After removal of 3 bases from V and 4 bases from J, the junction contained 5 bases not matched to a gene. CDR3: CASSLARGATEAFF. CDR3 in DNA: TGTGCCAGCAGCTTGGCCAGGGGGGCCACTGAAGCTTTCTTT.

The chain joins TRBV7-2 to TRBJ1-1; D is perhaps TRBD1 (5 bases). Germline CDR1 SGHTA, CDR2 FQGNSA. The CDR3 spans 14 residues. Trimming took off 6 bases at V and 0 bases at J, with 11 bases between the two ends. CDR3 in amino acids: CASSRRAVNTEAFF. The CDR3 nucleotides are TGTGCCAGCAGTCGCAGGGCGGTGAACACTGAAGCTTTCTTT.

The chain carries TRBV30 and TRBJ2-5, with D possibly matching TRBD1 (7 bases). The V gene lost 0 bases and the J gene lost 5 bases, with 13 bases spanning the gap. The germline gives CDR1 GTSNPN, CDR2 SVGIG (reference sequence). This CDR3 region has 14 residues. DNA for the CDR3: TGTGCCTGGAGTGTAAAGGGGGCGGGGGAGACCCAGTACTTC. This sequence encodes CAWSVKGAGETQYF. Together with reference TRBV30 and TRBJ2-5, the CDR3 gives the full variable domain: SQTIHQWPATLVQPVGSPLSLECTVEGTSNPNLYWYRQAAGRGLQLLFYSVGIGQISSEVPQNLSASRPQDRQFILSSKKLLLSDSGFYLCAWSVKGAGETQYFGPGTRLLVL.

The chain combines TRBV6-5 with TRBJ1-2; no firm D call. Trimming shortened V by 6 bases and J by 6 bases, and 17 bases separated the two germline ends. The CDR3 contains 14 residues. Germline V gene sequence: CDR1 MNHEY, CDR2 SVGAGI. CDR3 DNA: TGTGCCAGCAGCTCCCGGGTCAGCCGGGATGGCTACACCTTC. Translated, it gives CASSSRVSRDGYTF.

The chain has TRBV10-3 and TRBJ1-2, with 7 bases aligning to TRBD1. The CDR3 is made up of 12 amino acids. Germline V gives CDR1 ENHRY, CDR2 SYGVKD. V gave up 5 bases and J gave up 12 bases; unmatched junction bases: 9. CDR3 amino acids: CAISPTGTVDTF. CDR3 nucleotides: TGTGCCATCAGTCCGACAGGGACGGTTGACACCTTC.

This chain joins TRBV7-2 and TRBJ2-5; 9 bases are shared with TRBD2. This CDR3 region has 16 residues. Per the germline V gene, CDR1 is SGHTA and CDR2 is FQGNSA. J lost 5 bases, V lost 1 base, and 8 bases had no gene match. The chain's CDR3 is CASSLDGSGGGETQYF. For the CDR3, the DNA is TGTGCCAGCAGCTTAGACGGTAGCGGGGGAGGGGAGACCCAGTACTTC.

The chain couples TRBV28 to TRBJ1-1, with a possible D match to TRBD1 (6 bases). Trimming stripped 2 bases from V and 5 bases from J, with 12 bases between. CDR1 and CDR2 from the germline V gene are MDHEN and SYDVKM. The CDR3 has 14 residues. Here the CDR3 reads CASSLGGLGTEAFF. The CDR3, as DNA: TGTGCCAGCAGTTTAGGGGGCCTTGGTACTGAAGCTTTCTTT.

The chain couples TRBV6-2 or TRBV6-3 to TRBJ1-6; a weak D match, TRBD1 (6 bases). Trimming removed 2 bases at V and 7 bases at J, with 18 bases between. Per germline, CDR1 MNHEY and CDR2 SVGEGT. The CDR3 totals 17 residues. The CDR3 bases are TGTGCCAGCAGTTACCCCCCCCGACAGGCCTGGAATTCACCCCTCCACTTT. Amino acids: CASSYPPRQAWNSPLHF.

The J gene is TRBJ2-2, the V gene TRBV24-1, with a weak D call TRBD1 (5 bases). CDR1 is KGHDR and CDR2 is SFDVKD in the germline V gene. The CDR3 loop spans 16 amino acids. The V end was cut by 0 bases, the J end by 2 bases, with 9 bases between. CDR3 region: CATSDLLQGNTGELFF. CDR3 DNA sequence: TGTGCCACCAGTGATTTGCTCCAGGGAAACACCGGGGAGCTGTTTTTT.

The rearrangement links TRBV10-2 to TRBJ1-2, with 10 bases aligning to TRBD1. After removal of 3 bases from V and 8 bases from J, the junction contained 6 bases not matched to a gene. The CDR3 totals 14 residues. CDR1 and CDR2 (germline): WSHSY, SAAADI. The CDR3 sequence is CASSETGTGVGYTF. The CDR3 DNA reads TGCGCCAGCAGTGAAACCGGGACAGGGGTGGGCTACACCTTC.

V is TRBV5-8 and J is TRBJ2-3; TRBD2 is a possible D gene (6 bases). CDR3 length: 17 amino acids. Looked up from germline, CDR1 is SGHTS and CDR2 is YDEGEE. V lost 4 bases, J lost 1 base, and 19 bases lay in between. The CDR3 sequence: CASSLGRGSSGTDTQYF. CDR3 sequence (DNA): TGTGCCAGCAGCCTGGGCCGGGGATCTAGCGGCACAGATACGCAGTATTTT.

The V call is TRBV15, the J call TRBJ2-7; 8 bases line up with TRBD2. Per germline, CDR1 LNHNV and CDR2 YYDKDF (reference sequence). The CDR3 runs 15 residues. V was clipped by 0 bases and J by 7 bases; unmatched bases: 8. The CDR3 here is CATSRDGLATGEQYF. As DNA, the CDR3 is TGTGCCACCAGCAGAGATGGACTAGCAACGGGGGAGCAGTACTTC.

The chain is built from TRBV9 and TRBJ2-7; 8 positions agree with TRBD1. Germline V CDR1 and CDR2: SGDLS, YYNGEE. This CDR3 has 15 amino acids. With 4 bases clipped from V and 7 bases from J, the junction kept 13 bases outside the gene matches. The CDR3 coding sequence is TGTGCCAGCAGCCCTCCGGGACAGGCCCATAAGGAGCAGTACTTC. It translates to CASSPPGQAHKEQYF.

This chain links TRBV5-4 with TRBJ1-3, with TRBD1 matching over 7 bases. The V and J ends lost 4 bases and 4 bases, in that order; junction bases with no gene match: 14. Germline V gives CDR1 SGHNT, CDR2 YYREEE (reference sequence). The CDR3 spans 17 residues. The CDR3 reads CASSPLSDRATGNTIYF. DNA for the CDR3: TGTGCCAGCAGCCCGTTGTCTGACAGGGCAACAGGAAACACCATATATTTT.

The gene calls are TRBV18 and TRBJ1-5; 9 bases match TRBD1. In germline, CDR1 is KGHSH, CDR2 LQKENI. J lost 3 bases, V lost 4 bases, and 7 bases had no gene match. This CDR3 has 16 residues. The CDR3 DNA reads TGTGCCAGCTCACTTGAAACAGGGGGCAACAATCAGCCCCAGCATTTT. It yields the protein CASSLETGGNNQPQHF.

This chain connects TRBV12-3 or TRBV12-4 to TRBJ1-1; D is unclear. V was pared by 7 bases and J by 9 bases, with 18 bases between. This CDR3 is 13 amino acids long. CDR3 in DNA: TGTGCCAGCATCCAACGAGGGTCGACTCAAGCTTTCTTT. Residues: CASIQRGSTQAFF.

The sample holds one count of this clone. J is TRBJ1-1 and V is TRBV7-9; 9 positions match TRBD1. CDR1 is SEHNR and CDR2 is FQNEAQ in the germline V gene (reference sequence). The CDR3 has 13 amino acids. Germline trimming cut 5 bases from V and 3 bases from J; bases unmatched to any gene: 1. CDR3 DNA: TGTGCCAGCAGCCGGACAGGGGACACTGAAGCTTTCTTT. As protein: CASSRTGDTEAFF.

This clone has just one count. The chain links TRBV9 to TRBJ2-1, with 9 bases that match TRBD1. With V trimmed by 0 bases and J by 6 bases, 4 bases remained unmatched. Germline CDR1 SGDLS, CDR2 YYNGEE. This CDR3 has 15 residues. CDR3 sequence reads: CASSVGGQGSNEQFF. CDR3 sequence (DNA): TGTGCCAGCAGCGTAGGAGGACAGGGGAGCAATGAGCAGTTCTTC.

The chain couples TRBV18 to TRBJ2-7, with TRBD1 identical over 7 bases. The germline V gene has CDR1 KGHSH and CDR2 LQKENI. There are 12 residues in the CDR3. V shed 4 bases, J shed 5 bases, and the junction held 2 bases outside the gene matches. The CDR3 nucleotides read TGTGCCAGCTCACTACAGGGGAACGAGCAGTACTTC. Its protein product is CASSLQGNEQYF.

As concerns this clone: This CDR3 is also generated by other DNA sequences in the sample. The rearrangement joins TRBV5-1 to TRBJ2-3, with no clear D. The germline V and J ends were trimmed by 0 bases and 2 bases, with 7 bases remaining between them. Germline CDR1 and CDR2: SGHRS and YFSETQ. This CDR3 has 14 amino acids. The CDR3 DNA follows: TGCGCCAGCAGCTTGGGTGGCTCCACAGATACGCAGTATTTT. This translates into CASSLGGSTDTQYF. The whole variable domain, filled in from reference TRBV5-1 and TRBJ2-3, reads KAGVTQTPRYLIKTRGQQVTLSCSPISGHRSVSWYQQTPGQGLQFLFEYFSETQRNKGNFPGRFSGRQFSNSRSEMNVSTLELGDSALYLCASSLGGSTDTQYFGPGTRLTVL.

This rearrangement joins TRBV5-1 to TRBJ2-2, with TRBD2 matching 8 bases. V was clipped by 2 bases and J by 3 bases; unmatched bases: 6. The CDR3 loop spans 16 amino acids. CDR1 is SGHRS and CDR2 is YFSETQ in the germline V gene. The CDR3 nucleotides read TGCGCCAGCAGCTTCGGAGCGGGAGAGGACACCGGGGAGCTGTTTTTT. It codes for CASSFGAGEDTGELFF.

The chain combines TRBV3-1 (or the pseudogene TRBV3-2) with TRBJ2-7, with TRBD1 matching 9 bases. The CDR3 is made up of 16 amino acids. In germline, CDR1 is LGHDT, CDR2 YNNKEL (reference sequence). The V gene end was trimmed by 2 bases and the J gene end by 7 bases; junction bases not matched to a gene: 12. The CDR3 here is CASSQHRGQGLGEQYF. CDR3 nucleotides: TGTGCCAGCAGCCAACATCGGGGACAGGGTCTTGGGGAGCAGTACTTC.

The rearrangement links TRBV6-5 to TRBJ1-4, with 9 positions matching TRBD1. From germline, CDR1 is MNHEY and CDR2 SVGAGI. There are 14 residues in the CDR3. V lost 6 bases and J lost 7; bases outside the gene matches: 6. CDR3 bases: TGTGCCAGCAGAATAACAGGGGGCGGTGAAAAACTGTTTTTT. Its protein is CASRITGGGEKLFF.

The V gene is TRBV12-3 or TRBV12-4, the J gene TRBJ1-1; unclear D gene. This CDR3 is built from 13 residues. V shed 2 bases and J shed 3 bases, with 7 bases lying between them. Here the CDR3 reads CASSLSVDTEAFF. CDR3 DNA sequence: TGTGCCAGCAGTTTATCAGTGGACACTGAAGCTTTCTTT.

The genes are TRBV19 and TRBJ2-5; perhaps TRBD1 as D (6 bases). The CDR3 covers 16 residues. Trimming cost V 6 bases and J 5 bases, with 22 bases left between them. Germline V lookup: CDR1 LNHDA, CDR2 SQIVND (reference sequence). CDR3 sequence reads: CASSLYAGGPKETQYF. CDR3 DNA: TGTGCCAGTAGCCTATATGCTGGGGGCCCTAAGGAGACCCAGTACTTC. Supplemented by reference TRBV19 and TRBJ2-5, the full variable domain reads DGGITQSPKYLFRKEGQNVTLSCEQNLNHDAMYWYRQDPGQGLRLIYYSQIVNDFQKGDIAEGYSVSREKKESFPLTVTSAQKNPTAFYLCASSLYAGGPKETQYFGPGTRLLVL.

The chain links TRBV5-6 to TRBJ2-5; the D gene is possibly TRBD2 (5 bases). CDR1 and CDR2 from the germline V gene are SGHDT and YYEEEE. This CDR3 is 14 amino acids long. The ends were cut back, 1 base at V and 4 bases at J, with 11 bases in the middle. The CDR3 nucleotides read TGTGCCAGCAGCTTGAGGGCGGGCCGAGAGACCCAGTACTTC. Protein sequence: CASSLRAGRETQYF.

A single count supports this clone. V and J are TRBV24-1 and TRBJ1-5; D unresolved. Trimming left V 0 bases short and J 4 bases short, with 6 bases between. CDR3 length: 14 amino acids. Germline loops: CDR1 KGHDR, CDR2 SFDVKD. CDR3 protein: CATSDLAGNQPQHF. The CDR3 DNA reads TGTGCCACCAGTGATTTGGCCGGGAATCAGCCCCAGCATTTT.